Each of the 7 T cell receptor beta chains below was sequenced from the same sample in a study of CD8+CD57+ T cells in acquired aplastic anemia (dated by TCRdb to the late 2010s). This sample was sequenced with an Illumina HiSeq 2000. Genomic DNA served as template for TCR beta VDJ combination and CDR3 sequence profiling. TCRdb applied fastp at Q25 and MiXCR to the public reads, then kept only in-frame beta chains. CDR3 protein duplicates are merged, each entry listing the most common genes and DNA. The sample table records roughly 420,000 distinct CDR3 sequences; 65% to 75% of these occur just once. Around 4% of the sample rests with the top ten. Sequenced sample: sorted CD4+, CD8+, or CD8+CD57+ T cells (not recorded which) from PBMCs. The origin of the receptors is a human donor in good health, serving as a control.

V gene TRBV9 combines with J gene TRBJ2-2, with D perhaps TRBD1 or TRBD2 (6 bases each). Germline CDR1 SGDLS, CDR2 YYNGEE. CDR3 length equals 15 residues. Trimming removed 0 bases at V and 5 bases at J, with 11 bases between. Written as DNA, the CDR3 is TGTGCCAGCAGCGTAGAAGAGGGGGGAACCGGGGAGCTGTTTTTT. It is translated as CASSVEEGGTGELFF.

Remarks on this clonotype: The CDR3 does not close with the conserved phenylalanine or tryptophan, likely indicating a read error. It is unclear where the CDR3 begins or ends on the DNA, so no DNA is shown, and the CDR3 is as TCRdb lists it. The CDR3 sequence: CASSREGSAYDH. The rearrangement links TRBV7-2 to TRBJ2-7; the table's D call of TRBD1 was not tested on the DNA. The CDR3 region is 12 residues in length, termini included. CDR1 is SGHTA, CDR2 FQGNSA, per germline.

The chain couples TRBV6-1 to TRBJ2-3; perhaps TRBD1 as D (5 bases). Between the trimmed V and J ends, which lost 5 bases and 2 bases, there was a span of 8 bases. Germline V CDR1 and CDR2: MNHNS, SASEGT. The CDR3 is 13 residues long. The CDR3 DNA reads TGTGCCAGCAGTTTGGACACCACAGATACGCAGTATTTT. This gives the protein CASSLDTTDTQYF.

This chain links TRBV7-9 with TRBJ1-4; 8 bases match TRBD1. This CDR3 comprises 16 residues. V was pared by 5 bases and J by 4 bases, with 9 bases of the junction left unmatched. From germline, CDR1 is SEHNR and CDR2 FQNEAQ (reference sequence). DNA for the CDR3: TGTGCCAGCAGCCAAACAGGGGGGTCCCTTAATGAAAAACTGTTTTTT. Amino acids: CASSQTGGSLNEKLFF.

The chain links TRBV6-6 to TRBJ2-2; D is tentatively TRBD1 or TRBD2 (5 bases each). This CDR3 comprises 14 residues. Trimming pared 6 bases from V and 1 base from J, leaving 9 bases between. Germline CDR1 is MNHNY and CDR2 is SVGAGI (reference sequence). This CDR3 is CASRLDRNTGELFF. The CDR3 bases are TGTGCCAGCAGACTAGACAGGAACACCGGGGAGCTGTTTTTT.

CDR3: CSARGQEDQPQHF. The CDR3 DNA is TGCAGTGCTAGAGGCCAGGAGGATCAGCCCCAGCATTTT. This chain connects TRBV20-1 to TRBJ1-5; D is ambiguous. This CDR3 contains 13 residues. Germline assignment: CDR1 DFQATT and CDR2 SNEGSKA (reference sequence). Trimming cost V 1 base and J 5 bases, with 9 bases left between them.

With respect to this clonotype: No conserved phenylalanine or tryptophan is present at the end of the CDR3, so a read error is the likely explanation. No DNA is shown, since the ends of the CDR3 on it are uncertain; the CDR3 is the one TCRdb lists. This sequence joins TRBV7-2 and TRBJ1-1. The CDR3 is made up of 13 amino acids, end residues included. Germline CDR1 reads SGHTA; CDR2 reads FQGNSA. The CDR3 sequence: CASSRRGGSADFL.